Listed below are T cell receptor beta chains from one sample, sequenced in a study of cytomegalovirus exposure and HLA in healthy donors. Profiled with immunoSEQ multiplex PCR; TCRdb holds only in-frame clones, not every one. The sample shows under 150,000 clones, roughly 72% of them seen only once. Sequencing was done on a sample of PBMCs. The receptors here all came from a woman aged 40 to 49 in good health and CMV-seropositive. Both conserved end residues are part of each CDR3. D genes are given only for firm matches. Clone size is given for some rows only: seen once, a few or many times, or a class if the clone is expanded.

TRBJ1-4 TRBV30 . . TGTGCCTGGAGTGTACGGGGAGGAAATGAAAAACTGTTTTTT CAWSVRGGNEKLFF
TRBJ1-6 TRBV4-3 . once TGCGCCAGCAGCCTGTACAAGTGGACTGCAGGGGAAGAGTCACCCCTCCACTTT CASSLYKWTAGEESPLHF
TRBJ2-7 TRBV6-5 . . TGTGCCAGCAGGCCCACAGGGAATCGAAACGAGCAGTACTTC CASRPTGNRNEQYF
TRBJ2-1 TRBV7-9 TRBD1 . TGTGCCAGCTCCAAACAGGGGAACTACAATGAGCAGTTCTTC CASSKQGNYNEQFF
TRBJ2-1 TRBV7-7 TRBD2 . TGTGCTAGCAGCTTAGCTAGCGGGAGGGGGTATGAGCAGTTCTTC CASSLASGRGYEQFF
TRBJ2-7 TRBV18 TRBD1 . TGTGCCAGCTCACCACCGGGACAGGGGATCCACGAGCAGTACTTC CASSPPGQGIHEQYF
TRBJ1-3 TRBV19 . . TGTGCCAGTAGTATCTTAACTACATCCTCTGGAAACACCATATATTTT CASSILTTSSGNTIYF
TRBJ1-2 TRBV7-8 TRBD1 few TGTGCCAGCAGCCGCACGCAGGGGGAACATGGCTACACCTTC CASSRTQGEHGYTF
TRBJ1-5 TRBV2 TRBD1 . TGTGCCAGCAGTGACAGGGGGCGGAATCAGCCCCAGCATTTT CASSDRGRNQPQHF
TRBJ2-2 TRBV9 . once TGTGCCAGCTCCGGAGGGCCCGGGGAGCTGTTTTTT CASSGGPGELFF
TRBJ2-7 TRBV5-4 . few TGTGCCAGCAGCTTGGAGCCCCAAAGTGTGCGCGAGCAGTACTTC CASSLEPQSVREQYF
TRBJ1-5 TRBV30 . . TGTGCCTGGAGTCCTCCCCGGGGGGGGAACAATCAGCCCCAGCATTTT CAWSPPRGGNNQPQHF
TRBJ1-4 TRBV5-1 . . TGCGCCAGCAGCTTGAACGTCGGAACTAATGAAAAACTGTTTTTT CASSLNVGTNEKLFF
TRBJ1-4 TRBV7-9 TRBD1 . TGTGCCAGCAGCTTAGAACAGGGGAATGAAAAACTGTTTTTT CASSLEQGNEKLFF
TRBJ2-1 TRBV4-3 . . TGCGCCAGCAGCCTGAGCGGGCCCTTCTTCAATGAGCAGTTCTTC CASSLSGPFFNEQFF
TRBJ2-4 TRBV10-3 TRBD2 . TGTGCCATCAGTGGCGGGAGCGGCAACATTCAGTACTTC CAISGGSGNIQYF
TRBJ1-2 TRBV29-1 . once TGCAGCGTTGAAGATTCAACTAAAAGCCCTAGTAACTATGGCTACACCTTC CSVEDSTKSPSNYGYTF
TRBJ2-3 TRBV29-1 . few TGCAGCGTTAAAGTGGGACTGCTAGAAGCGGCGCAGTATTTT CSVKVGLLEAAQYF
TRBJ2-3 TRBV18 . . TGTGCCACCTCGACGGGGGTGGGCAGCACAGATACGCAGTATTTT CATSTGVGSTDTQYF
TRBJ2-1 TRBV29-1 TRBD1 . TGCAGCGCCTGGGACAGGAGGTACAATGAGCAGTTCTTC CSAWDRRYNEQFF